The rows below give T cell receptor beta chains drawn from one sample of a study of blood T cell repertoires in COVID-19. Clones were read by immunoSEQ multiplex PCR, and TCRdb kept only the in-frame ones, dropping some. The data contain some 390,000 clones, about 90% of them singletons. The sequencing input was PBMCs or T cells enriched from blood (not recorded which). The origin of the receptors is a woman between 25 and 40 years old who had recovered from COVID-19. CDR3s include the opening cysteine and the closing phenylalanine or tryptophan. The order of the fields is V gene, J gene, D gene, CDR3 protein. The D gene is left open where the match is weak.

v_call: TRBV15
j_call: TRBJ2-3
d_call: .
cdr3_aa: CATSRDQYGTDTQYF

v_call: TRBV11-2
j_call: TRBJ2-5
d_call: TRBD1
cdr3_aa: CASSLARTGQRETQYF

v_call: TRBV20-1
j_call: TRBJ2-3
d_call: TRBD2
cdr3_aa: CSASTLTSGSGTDTQYF

v_call: TRBV7-3
j_call: TRBJ2-7
d_call: TRBD2
cdr3_aa: CASSLSPSGRGLGGEQYF

v_call: TRBV30
j_call: TRBJ1-6
d_call: .
cdr3_aa: CAWTRRTALANSPLHF

v_call: TRBV5-4
j_call: TRBJ1-1
d_call: .
cdr3_aa: CASSYSPRNTEAFF

v_call: TRBV29-1
j_call: TRBJ1-2
d_call: TRBD1
cdr3_aa: CSVEPSSRDRERSYTF

v_call: TRBV2
j_call: TRBJ1-1
d_call: .
cdr3_aa: CASSDEEGTEAFF

v_call: TRBV3-1/TRBV3-2
j_call: TRBJ1-2
d_call: TRBD1
cdr3_aa: CASRDRGGYYGYTF

v_call: TRBV13
j_call: TRBJ1-6
d_call: TRBD1
cdr3_aa: CASSSTNDRARSSYNSPLHF